A selection of T cell receptor beta chains follows, all from one sample in a study of T cell responses to AZD1222 COVID-19 vaccine. Produced via immunoSEQ multiplex PCR; TCRdb's table is partial and in-frame only. The sample lists fewer than 150,000 clones, 80% to 90% occurring once. The material sequenced was peripheral blood, taken on day 0 of AZD1222 vaccination. The receptors were sampled from an adult in good health. Both conserved end residues are part of each CDR3. The D gene is left open where the match is weak. Only some rows state a clone size, as once, few, many or a class for expanded clones.

CASMRGDYGYTF | TGTGCCAGCATGAGGGGCGACTATGGCTACACCTTC | few | . | TRBJ1-2 | TRBV28
CASRFDRESPLHF | TGTGCCAGTAGATTTGATCGGGAATCACCCCTCCACTTT | . | . | TRBJ1-6 | TRBV19
CASGGRLQGGTQYF | TGTGCCAGCGGTGGAAGACTCCAAGGAGGGACCCAGTACTTC | . | . | TRBJ2-5 | TRBV25-1
CASSLGQGVADTQYF | TGTGCCAGCAGCTTAGGCCAGGGGGTGGCAGATACGCAGTATTTT | once | TRBD1 | TRBJ2-3 | TRBV7-6
CASSQDPRLEYEQYF | TGTGCCAGCAGCCAAGATCCCCGACTAGAGTACGAGCAGTACTTC | . | . | TRBJ2-7 | TRBV3-1/TRBV3-2
CASSSGQLEQYF | TGTGCCAGCAGCTCGGGACAGCTGGAGCAGTACTTC | . | TRBD1 | TRBJ2-7 | TRBV7-9
CASSERGRPDTQYF | TGTGCCAGCAGCGAGCGGGGGCGCCCGGATACGCAGTATTTT | . | TRBD2 | TRBJ2-3 | TRBV9
CATSRDRTDTQYF | TGTGCCACCAGCAGAGATCGAACAGATACGCAGTATTTT | . | . | TRBJ2-3 | TRBV15
CAISEAAYYEQYF | TGTGCCATCAGTGAGGCGGCGTACTACGAGCAGTACTTC | . | . | TRBJ2-7 | TRBV10-3
CASGSYTQGMGGYTF | TGTGCTAGTGGTTCTTACACCCAGGGGATGGGTGGCTACACCTTC | . | . | TRBJ1-2 | TRBV12-5
CATSAGGAEAFF | TGTGCCACCAGTGCGGGGGGCGCTGAAGCTTTCTTT | . | . | TRBJ1-1 | TRBV24-1
CASRGRASYNSPLHF | TGTGCCAGCAGGGGCAGGGCCAGCTATAATTCACCCCTCCACTTT | . | . | TRBJ1-6 | TRBV2
CASSLDLGGDEQYF | TGTGCCAGCAGCTTGGATCTGGGGGGGGACGAGCAGTACTTC | . | TRBD2 | TRBJ2-7 | TRBV5-4
CASSYSINARGAQETQYF | TGTGCCAGCAGTTACTCGATTAACGCGCGGGGGGCCCAAGAGACCCAGTACTTC | . | TRBD2 | TRBJ2-5 | TRBV6-2/TRBV6-3
CASREQTGGHNSPLHF | TGCGCCAGCAGGGAACAGACAGGGGGACATAATTCACCCCTCCACTTT | few | TRBD1 | TRBJ1-6 | TRBV4-3
CASSLSPWGTEAFF | TGTGCCAGCAGTTTATCGCCTTGGGGGACGGAAGCTTTCTTT | . | . | TRBJ1-1 | TRBV27
CASSLGAGARTEAFF | TGTGCCAGCAGCTTAGGTGCGGGGGCGAGAACTGAAGCTTTCTTT | . | . | TRBJ1-1 | TRBV7-6
CASSQVADRPLYGYTF | TGCGCCAGCAGCCAAGTTGCGGACAGGCCACTTTATGGCTACACCTTC | . | TRBD1 | TRBJ1-2 | TRBV4-3
CASSFSRGTEAFF | TGTGCCAGCAGCTTCAGCAGGGGCACTGAAGCTTTCTTT | few | . | TRBJ1-1 | TRBV5-5
CASSTMGGGSTDTQYF | TGTGCCAGCAGCACCATGGGGGGGGGTAGCACAGATACGCAGTATTTT | . | TRBD2 | TRBJ2-3 | TRBV7-2
CASSIFAGANTGELFF | TGTGCCAGTAGTATTTTCGCAGGGGCGAACACCGGGGAGCTGTTTTTT | . | . | TRBJ2-2 | TRBV19
CASSAWGGGVREQYF | TGTGCCAGCAGTGCGTGGGGAGGGGGCGTTCGCGAGCAGTACTTC | . | . | TRBJ2-7 | TRBV28
CASSRTSGGTDTQYF | TGCGCCAGCAGCCGGACTAGCGGGGGGACAGATACGCAGTATTTT | . | TRBD2 | TRBJ2-3 | TRBV5-1
CASSLSRTYEQYF | TGTGCCAGCAGCTTGAGTCGGACTTACGAGCAGTACTTC | few | . | TRBJ2-7 | TRBV5-5
CATTGRVKNEQYF | TGTGCCACCACCGGTCGGGTTAAGAACGAGCAGTACTTC | . | . | TRBJ2-7 | TRBV5-4
CASSQERGRYEQYF | TGCGCCAGCAGCCAAGAGAGAGGGAGATACGAGCAGTACTTC | . | . | TRBJ2-7 | TRBV4-3
CAISGGGDGYTF | TGTGCCATCAGTGGGGGGGGTGATGGCTACACCTTC | . | . | TRBJ1-2 | TRBV10-3
CASRLIAGGSYEQYF | TGTGCAAGTCGCTTGATAGCGGGGGGTTCCTACGAGCAGTACTTC | once | . | TRBJ2-7 | TRBV12-2
CASSQVGLYEAFF | TGTGCCAGCAGCCAAGTGGGGCTGTATGAAGCTTTCTTT | . | . | TRBJ1-1 | TRBV4-2
CASSYSDYGYTF | TGTGCCAGCAGTTACAGCGACTATGGCTACACCTTC | . | . | TRBJ1-2 | TRBV6-5
CASRDGGSEAFF | TGTGCCAGCAGAGATGGGGGGTCTGAAGCTTTCTTT | few | . | TRBJ1-1 | TRBV25-1
CASSTQYEQYF | TGTGCCAGTAGTACGCAATACGAGCAGTACTTC | . | . | TRBJ2-7 | TRBV19
CASGTGLKTQYF | TGTGCCAGCGGGACAGGGCTTAAGACCCAGTACTTC | . | TRBD1 | TRBJ2-5 | TRBV2
CASSLTATDTQYF | TGTGCCAGCAGCTTGACAGCCACAGATACGCAGTATTTT | . | . | TRBJ2-3 | TRBV5-5
CASSWVARGAGYTF | TGTGCCAGCAGCTGGGTCGCCAGGGGTGCTGGCTACACCTTC | few | . | TRBJ1-2 | TRBV5-5